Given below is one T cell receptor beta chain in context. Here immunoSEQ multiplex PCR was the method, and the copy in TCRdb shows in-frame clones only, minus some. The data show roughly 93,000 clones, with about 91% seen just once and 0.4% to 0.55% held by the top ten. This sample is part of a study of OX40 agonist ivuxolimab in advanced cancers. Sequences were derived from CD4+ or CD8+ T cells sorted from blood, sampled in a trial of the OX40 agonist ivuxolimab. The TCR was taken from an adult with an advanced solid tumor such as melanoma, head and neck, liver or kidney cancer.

CDR3 bases: TGTGCCACCAGGACAGGGGGCATGAGAGGCACTGAAGCTTTCTTT. Protein product: CATRTGGMRGTEAFF. The chain couples TRBV10-3 to TRBJ1-1, with 11 bases identical to TRBD1. The junction had 11 bases not matched to a gene; V was cut back by 10 bases and J by 4 bases. Looked up from germline, CDR1 is ENHRY and CDR2 is SYGVKD. This CDR3 region has 15 residues.